The present TCR beta chain was sequenced within a study of post-analysis software for immune sequencing data. Study overall: As for disease course, relapsing-remitting, secondary progressive and progressive-relapsing multiple sclerosis were all included. The study's findings and limits: TRBV5-6, TRBV5-1 and TRBV20-1 belonged to a set of a handful of TRBV segments that were more frequent in patients than controls. There was significantly lower normalized Chao1 diversity in multiple sclerosis patients than in controls.

This CDR3 comprises 12 residues. J gave up 9 bases and V 5 bases, and 5 bases lay outside the gene matches. This clonotype was observed many times. The antigen is undetermined. TCR beta libraries were prepared from cDNA with unique molecular identifiers. There were roughly 0.95 to 10 million T cells, and about 500,000 cDNA molecules came from them. TCRdb independently ran MiXCR on the PCR reads; one entry per CDR3 protein. The profile shows around 150,000 distinct CDR3 sequences, around 36% of them singletons. This clonotype was obtained from a girl aged 10 to 17 with multiple sclerosis. The chain has TRBV12-3 or TRBV12-4 and TRBJ1-2; 8 positions match TRBD1. This material consisted of blood, taken after autologous hematopoietic stem cell transplantation. The CDR3 DNA reads TGTGCCAGCAGTCTGGACAGGGTTCGCTACACCTTC. Its protein is CASSLDRVRYTF.